This T cell receptor beta chain was recovered during a study of memory CD4+ T cells and cytomegalovirus serostatus. There are a few counts of this clone. The CDR3 consists of 15 residues. V was shortened by 1 base and J by 1 base, with 11 bases between the two germline ends. The germline V gene has CDR1 SGDLS and CDR2 YYNGEE. Source study methods: After removing out-of-frame reads, over 2 million distinct TCRbeta sequences remained. The table came from immunoSEQ multiplex PCR; TCRdb's copy has only in-frame clones and leaves some out. The V and J calls and the clone size are those of that table, but D and trimming were determined from the DNA. The table lists roughly 84,000 clones, 65% to 85% of them singletons. Single viable CD3+CD4+CD8-CD45RO+ cells were sorted as the memory CD4+ T cells. Serum IgG to CMV pp150, pp28, p38 and p52 defined serostatus.

This clonotype was obtained from an adult in good health and CMV-seronegative. Sequenced: memory CD4+ T cells from blood. V and J are TRBV9 and TRBJ1-1, with D hard to call. The CDR3 protein is CASSVSAFPNTEAFF. In nucleotides, the CDR3 is TGTGCCAGCAGCGTATCCGCCTTCCCGAACACTGAAGCTTTCTTT.